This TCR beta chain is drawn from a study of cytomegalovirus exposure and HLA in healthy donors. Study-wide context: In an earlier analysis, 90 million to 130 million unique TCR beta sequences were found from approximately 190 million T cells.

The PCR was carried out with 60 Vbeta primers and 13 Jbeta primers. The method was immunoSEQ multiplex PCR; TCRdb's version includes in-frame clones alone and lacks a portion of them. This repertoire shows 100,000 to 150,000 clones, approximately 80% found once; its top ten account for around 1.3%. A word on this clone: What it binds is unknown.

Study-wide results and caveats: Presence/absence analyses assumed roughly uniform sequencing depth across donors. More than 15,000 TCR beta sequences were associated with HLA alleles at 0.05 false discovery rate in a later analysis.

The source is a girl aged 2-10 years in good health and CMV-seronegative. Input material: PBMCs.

CDR3 amino acids: CASSSSGLAGLIQETQYF. The CDR3 DNA is TGTGCCAGCAGTTCCTCCGGTCTAGCGGGCTTAATTCAAGAGACCCAGTACTTC. The chain joins TRBV28 to TRBJ2-5; 8 positions match TRBD2. The CDR3 has 18 residues. V was clipped by 4 bases and J by 2 bases; unmatched bases: 15. Germline CDR1 and CDR2: MDHEN and SYDVKM.